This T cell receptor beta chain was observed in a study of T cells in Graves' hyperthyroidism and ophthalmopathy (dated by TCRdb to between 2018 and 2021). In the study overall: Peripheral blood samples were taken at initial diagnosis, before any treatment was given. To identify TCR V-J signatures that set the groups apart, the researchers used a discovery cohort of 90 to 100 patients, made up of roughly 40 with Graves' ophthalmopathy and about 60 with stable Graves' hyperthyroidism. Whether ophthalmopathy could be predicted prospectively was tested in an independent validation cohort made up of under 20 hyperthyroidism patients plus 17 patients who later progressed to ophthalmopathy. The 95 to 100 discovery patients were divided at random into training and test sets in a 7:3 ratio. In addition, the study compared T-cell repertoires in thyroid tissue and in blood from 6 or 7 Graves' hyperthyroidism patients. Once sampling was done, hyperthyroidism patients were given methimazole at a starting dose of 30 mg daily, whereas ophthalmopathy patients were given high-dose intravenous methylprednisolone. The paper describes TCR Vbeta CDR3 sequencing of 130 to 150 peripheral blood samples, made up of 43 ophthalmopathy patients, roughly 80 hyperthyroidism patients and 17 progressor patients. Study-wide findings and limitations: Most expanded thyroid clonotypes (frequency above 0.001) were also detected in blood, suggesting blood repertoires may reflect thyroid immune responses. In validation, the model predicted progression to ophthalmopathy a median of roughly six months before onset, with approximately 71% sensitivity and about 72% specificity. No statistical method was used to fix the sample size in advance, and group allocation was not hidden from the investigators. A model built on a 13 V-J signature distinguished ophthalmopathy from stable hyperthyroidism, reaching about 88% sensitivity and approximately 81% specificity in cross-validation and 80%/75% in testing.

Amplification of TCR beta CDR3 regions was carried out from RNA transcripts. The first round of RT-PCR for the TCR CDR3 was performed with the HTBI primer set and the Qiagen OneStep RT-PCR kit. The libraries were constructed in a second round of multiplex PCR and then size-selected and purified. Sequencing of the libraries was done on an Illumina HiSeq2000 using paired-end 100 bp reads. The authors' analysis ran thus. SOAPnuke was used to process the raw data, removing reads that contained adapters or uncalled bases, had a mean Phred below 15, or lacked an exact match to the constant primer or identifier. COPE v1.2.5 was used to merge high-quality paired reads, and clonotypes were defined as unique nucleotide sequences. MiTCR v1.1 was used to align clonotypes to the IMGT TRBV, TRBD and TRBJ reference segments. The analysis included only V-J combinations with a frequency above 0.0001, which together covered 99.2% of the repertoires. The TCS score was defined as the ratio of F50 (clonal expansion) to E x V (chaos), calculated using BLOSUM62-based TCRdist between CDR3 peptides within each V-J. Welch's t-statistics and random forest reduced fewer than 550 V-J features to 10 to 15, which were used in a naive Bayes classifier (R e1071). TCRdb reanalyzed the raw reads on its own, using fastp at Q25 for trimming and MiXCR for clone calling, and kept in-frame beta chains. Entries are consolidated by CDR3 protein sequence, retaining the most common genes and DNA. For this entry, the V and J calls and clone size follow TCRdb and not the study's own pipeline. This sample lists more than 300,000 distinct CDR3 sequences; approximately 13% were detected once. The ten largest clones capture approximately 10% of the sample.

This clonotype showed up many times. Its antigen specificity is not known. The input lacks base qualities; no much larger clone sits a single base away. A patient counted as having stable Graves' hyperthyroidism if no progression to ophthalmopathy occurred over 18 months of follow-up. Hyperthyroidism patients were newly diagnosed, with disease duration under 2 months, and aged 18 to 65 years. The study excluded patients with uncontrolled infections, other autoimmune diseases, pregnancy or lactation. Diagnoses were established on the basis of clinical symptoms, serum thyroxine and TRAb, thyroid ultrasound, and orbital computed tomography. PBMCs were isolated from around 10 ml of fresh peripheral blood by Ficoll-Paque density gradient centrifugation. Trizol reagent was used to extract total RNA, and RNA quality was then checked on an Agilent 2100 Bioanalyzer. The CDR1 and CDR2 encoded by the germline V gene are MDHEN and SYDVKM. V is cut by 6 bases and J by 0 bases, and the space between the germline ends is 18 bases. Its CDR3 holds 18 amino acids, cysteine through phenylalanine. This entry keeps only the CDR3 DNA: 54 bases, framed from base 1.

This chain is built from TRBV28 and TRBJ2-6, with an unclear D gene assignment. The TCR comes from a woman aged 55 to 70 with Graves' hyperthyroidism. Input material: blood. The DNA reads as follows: TGTGCCAGCAGCCCCGGTGAAGGGAAGGCCTCTGGGGCCAACGTCCTGACTTTC. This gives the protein CASSPGEGKASGANVLTF.